These 20 T cell receptor beta chains originate from one sample sequenced in a study of blood T cell repertoires in COVID-19. Profiled with immunoSEQ multiplex PCR; TCRdb holds only in-frame clones, not every one. The sample lists approximately 200,000 clones, approximately 84% occurring once. The sequenced sample consisted of peripheral blood. The source is a human donor with acute or convalescent COVID-19. The donor label of this sample is uncertain.

The genes are TRBV2 and TRBJ2-1; the match to TRBD2 covers 12 bases. Germline CDR1 is SNHLY and CDR2 is FYNNEI. The CDR3 runs 16 residues. Losses at the gene ends were 3 bases for V and 9 bases for J; bases not matched to a gene: 9. The CDR3, as DNA: TGTGCCAGCAGTGATTCTCTAGCGGGAGGGGGTGGTGAGCAGTTCTTC. Amino acids: CASSDSLAGGGGEQFF.

In this sample, this clone turned up a few times. V gene TRBV5-4 combines with J gene TRBJ2-2, with 8 bases aligning to TRBD2. Germline assignment: CDR1 SGHNT and CDR2 YYREEE (reference sequence). The CDR3 is 15 amino acids. J was trimmed by 0 bases and V by 3 bases; bases with no gene match: 1. CDR3: CASSSGLANTGELFF. In nucleotides, the CDR3 is TGTGCCAGCAGCTCGGGACTAGCGAACACCGGGGAGCTGTTTTTT.

There are a few counts of this clone. This rearrangement joins TRBV20-1 to TRBJ1-6; a weak D match, TRBD1 (6 bases). Germline V gene sequence: CDR1 DFQATT, CDR2 SNEGSKA (reference sequence). The CDR3 runs 19 residues. The V and J ends lost 3 bases and 5 bases respectively, with 26 bases between them. The CDR3 reads CSASAYNRTVGKNNSPLHF. Written as DNA, the CDR3 is TGCAGTGCTAGTGCATACAACAGGACAGTTGGAAAGAATAATTCACCCCTCCACTTT.

The V and J genes are TRBV5-6 and TRBJ2-5; 13 bases line up with TRBD2. From germline, CDR1 is SGHDT and CDR2 YYEEEE. The CDR3 extends over 16 amino acids. The V segment lost 4 bases and the J segment 4 bases; nucleotides outside the gene matches: 7. In nucleotides, the CDR3 is TGTGCCAGCAGCGTGACTAGCGGGAGGTTAGGAGAGACCCAGTACTTC. Protein product: CASSVTSGRLGETQYF.

J is TRBJ1-5 and V is TRBV28; D not resolved. CDR1 is MDHEN and CDR2 is SYDVKM in the germline V gene. The CDR3 totals 13 residues. Trimming took 2 bases from V and 6 from J, leaving 8 bases between them. CDR3 nucleotide sequence: TGTGCCAGCAGTTTAAACGGTCCTCAGCCCCAGCATTTT. Amino acids: CASSLNGPQPQHF.

The V gene is TRBV7-9, the J gene TRBJ2-1, with 8 nucleotides matching TRBD2. CDR3 length: 15 amino acids. V gave up 2 bases and J gave up 7 bases; unmatched junction bases: 7. Germline CDR1 SEHNR, CDR2 FQNEAQ (reference sequence). CDR3 protein: CASSLYREGENEQFF. In nucleotides, the CDR3 is TGTGCCAGCAGCTTATATCGGGAGGGTGAGAATGAGCAGTTCTTC.

The rearrangement joins TRBV5-1 to TRBJ2-1; tentatively, D is TRBD2 (5 bases). The CDR3 has 14 amino acids. Germline V gene sequence: CDR1 SGHRS, CDR2 YFSETQ. V lost 5 bases, J lost 4 bases, and 13 bases lay in between. This CDR3 is CASSLEPGYNEQFF. CDR3 DNA: TGCGCCAGCAGTCTGGAGCCGGGATACAATGAGCAGTTCTTC.

J is TRBJ2-4 and V is TRBV11-2, with 7 bases that match TRBD2. This CDR3 contains 17 residues. V was pared by 4 bases and J by 1 base, with 10 bases of the junction left unmatched. CDR1 is SGHAT and CDR2 is FQNNGV in the germline V gene. CDR3 bases: TGTGCCAGCAGCTATTCTAGCAACGGGAGGGCCAAAAACATTCAGTACTTC. Translated: CASSYSSNGRAKNIQYF.

The chain combines TRBV9 with TRBJ2-3; TRBD2 matches at 7 bases. The CDR3 consists of 17 residues. Germline lookup yields CDR1 SGDLS and CDR2 YYNGEE. Germline trimming cut 0 bases from V and 1 base from J; bases unmatched to any gene: 8. The CDR3 coding sequence is TGTGCCAGCAGCGTAGCAACCCTGGCGGGAGGCACAGATACGCAGTATTTT. It encodes CASSVATLAGGTDTQYF.

The V gene is TRBV5-1, the J gene TRBJ1-5; D may be TRBD1 (5 bases). The CDR3 totals 16 residues. Per germline, CDR1 SGHRS and CDR2 YFSETQ. V lost 4 bases and J 2 bases, leaving 16 bases between the germline ends. The CDR3 spells CASSPTPGSGNQPQHF. CDR3 DNA: TGCGCCAGCAGCCCCACCCCAGGGTCGGGCAATCAGCCCCAGCATTTT.

This clone appeared a single time. The V gene is TRBV5-4, the J gene TRBJ2-3, with D hard to call. V was pared by 0 bases and J by 0 bases, with 5 bases between. Germline CDR1 reads SGHNT; CDR2 reads YYREEE (reference sequence). This CDR3 comprises 14 residues. The CDR3, as DNA: TGTGCCAGCAGCTTGGGGCAGAGCACAGATACGCAGTATTTT. Translating gives CASSLGQSTDTQYF.

This clone was detected only a few times. The genes are TRBV29-1 and TRBJ1-1; D gene uncertain. Trimming took 2 bases from V and 4 from J, leaving 11 bases between them. The length of the CDR3 is 13 residues. CDR1 and CDR2 from the germline V gene are SQVTM and ANQGSEA. Written as DNA, the CDR3 is TGCAGCGTTGAAAGGGATGAGGGCACTGAAGCTTTCTTT. It specifies CSVERDEGTEAFF.

The CDR3 loop reads CASSPGTSGTYEQYF. CDR3 sequence (DNA): TGTGCCAGTAGTCCAGGGACTAGCGGGACCTACGAGCAGTACTTC. The chain recombines TRBV19 with TRBJ2-7; 13 bases match TRBD2. V trimming: 5 bases; J trimming: 2 bases; junction bases outside the gene matches: 3. This CDR3 has 15 residues. CDR1 is LNHDA and CDR2 is SQIVND in the germline V gene (reference sequence).

This clone was recorded a few times. The V gene is TRBV19, the J gene TRBJ1-1; D might be TRBD1 (5 bases). In germline, CDR1 is LNHDA, CDR2 SQIVND (reference sequence). Between the trimmed V and J ends, which lost 2 bases and 4 bases, there was a span of 8 bases. CDR3 length: 13 residues. In DNA, the CDR3 is TGTGCCAGTAGTATAAGGGGATTCACTGAAGCTTTCTTT. The encoded protein is CASSIRGFTEAFF.

The chain combines TRBV7-9 with TRBJ1-3, with D possibly matching TRBD1 (6 bases). The germline V and J ends were trimmed by 5 bases and 6 bases, with 17 bases remaining between them. The CDR3 is 15 amino acids. From germline, CDR1 is SEHNR and CDR2 FQNEAQ (reference sequence). CDR3 nucleotides: TGTGCCAGCAGCGTCCTCGGGGGGCCGTTAAACACCATATATTTT. Its translation is CASSVLGGPLNTIYF.

The chain is built from TRBV5-8 and TRBJ2-2, with TRBD2 as a possible D gene (6 bases). The germline V and J ends were trimmed by 2 bases and 6 bases, with 8 bases remaining between them. Germline V gene sequence: CDR1 SGHTS, CDR2 YDEGEE. This CDR3 spans 13 amino acids. This chain's CDR3 is CASSFGTAGELFF. Written as DNA, the CDR3 is TGTGCCAGCAGCTTCGGGACTGCCGGGGAGCTGTTTTTT.

The CDR3, as DNA: TGTGCCAGCACTACAGGGATGAACACTGAAGCTTTCTTT. It translates to CASTTGMNTEAFF. V usage is TRBV6-5 and J usage is TRBJ1-1; a weak D match, TRBD1 (6 bases). Trimming cost V 7 bases and J 0 bases, with 9 bases left between them. CDR1 is MNHEY, CDR2 SVGAGI, per germline. CDR3 length: 13 amino acids.

The chain links TRBV7-2 to TRBJ2-1; TRBD2 agrees at 7 bases. J was trimmed by 9 bases and V by 0 bases; bases with no gene match: 2. Germline V CDR1 and CDR2: SGHTA, FQGNSA. This CDR3 is built from 13 residues. The CDR3 region is CASSLALAGEQFF. The DNA of the CDR3 is TGTGCCAGCAGCTTAGCGTTAGCGGGTGAGCAGTTCTTC. The full variable domain, its missing parts supplied by reference TRBV7-2 and TRBJ2-1, is GAGVSQSPSNKVTEKGKDVELRCDPISGHTALYWYRQSLGQGLEFLIYFQGNSAPDKSGLPSDRFSAERTGGSVSTLTIQRTQQEDSAVYLCASSLALAGEQFFGPGTRLTVL.

This sequence joins TRBV7-7 and TRBJ1-2; D gene uncertain. Germline V gene data show CDR1 as SSHAT and CDR2 as FNYEAQ (reference sequence). The CDR3 runs 13 residues. Trimming left V 0 bases short and J 7 bases short, with 9 bases between. This CDR3 is CASSLATVGGYTF. CDR3 nucleotides: TGTGCCAGCAGCTTAGCAACAGTTGGTGGCTACACCTTC.

The chain employs TRBV7-2 and TRBJ2-1, with D possibly TRBD2 on 6 matching bases. Trimming stripped 5 bases from V and 9 bases from J, with 20 bases between. The CDR3 extends over 15 amino acids. The germline V gene has CDR1 SGHTA and CDR2 FQGNSA. Here the CDR3 reads CASSPADGRWGEQFF. Written as DNA, the CDR3 is TGTGCCAGCAGCCCGGCGGACGGGAGATGGGGTGAGCAGTTCTTC.